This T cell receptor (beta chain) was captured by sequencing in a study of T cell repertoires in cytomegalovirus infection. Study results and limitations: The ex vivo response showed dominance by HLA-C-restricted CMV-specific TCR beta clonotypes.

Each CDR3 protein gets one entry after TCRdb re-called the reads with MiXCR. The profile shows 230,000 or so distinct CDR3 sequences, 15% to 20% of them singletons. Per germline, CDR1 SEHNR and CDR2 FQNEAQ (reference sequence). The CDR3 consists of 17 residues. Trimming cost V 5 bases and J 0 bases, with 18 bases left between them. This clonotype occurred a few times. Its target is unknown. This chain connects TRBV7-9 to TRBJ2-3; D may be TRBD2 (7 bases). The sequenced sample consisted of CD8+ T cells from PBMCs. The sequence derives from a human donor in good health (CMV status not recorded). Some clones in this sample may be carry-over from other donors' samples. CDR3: CASSPTGAGASTDTQYF. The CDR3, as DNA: TGTGCCAGCAGCCCCACGGGGGCGGGGGCGAGCACAGATACGCAGTATTTT.